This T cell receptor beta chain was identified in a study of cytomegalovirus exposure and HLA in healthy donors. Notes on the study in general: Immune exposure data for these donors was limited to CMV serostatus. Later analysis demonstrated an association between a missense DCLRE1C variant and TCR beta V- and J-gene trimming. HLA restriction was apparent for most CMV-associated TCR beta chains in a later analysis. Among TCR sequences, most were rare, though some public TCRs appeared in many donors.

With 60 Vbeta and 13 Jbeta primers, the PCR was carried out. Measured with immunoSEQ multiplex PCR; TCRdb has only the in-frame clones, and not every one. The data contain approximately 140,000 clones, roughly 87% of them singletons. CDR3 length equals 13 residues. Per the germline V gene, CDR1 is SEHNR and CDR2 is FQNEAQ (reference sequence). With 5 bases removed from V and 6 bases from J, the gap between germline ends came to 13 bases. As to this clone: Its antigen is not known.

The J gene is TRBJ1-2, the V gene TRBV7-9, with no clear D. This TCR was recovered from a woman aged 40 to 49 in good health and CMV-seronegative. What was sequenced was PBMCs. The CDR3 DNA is TGTGCCAGCAGCACAGCCCCACAAAATGGCTACACCTTC. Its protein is CASSTAPQNGYTF.